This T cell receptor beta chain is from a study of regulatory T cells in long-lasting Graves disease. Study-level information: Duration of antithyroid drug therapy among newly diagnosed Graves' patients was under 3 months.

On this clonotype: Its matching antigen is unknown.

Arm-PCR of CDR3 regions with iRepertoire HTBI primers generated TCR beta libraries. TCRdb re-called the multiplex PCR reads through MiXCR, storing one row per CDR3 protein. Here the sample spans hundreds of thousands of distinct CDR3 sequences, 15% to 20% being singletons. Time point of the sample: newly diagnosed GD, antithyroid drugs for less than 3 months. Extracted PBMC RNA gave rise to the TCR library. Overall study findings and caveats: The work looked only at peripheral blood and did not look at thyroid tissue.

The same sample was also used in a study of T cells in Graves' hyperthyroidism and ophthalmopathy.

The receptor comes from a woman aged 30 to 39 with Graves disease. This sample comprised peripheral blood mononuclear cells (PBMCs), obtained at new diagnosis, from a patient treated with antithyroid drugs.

The CDR3 spells CAISDGQTGEQYF. The DNA for the CDR3 is TGTGCCATCAGTGACGGACAAACGGGGGAGCAGTACTTC. J is TRBJ2-7 and V is TRBV10-3; D tentatively fits TRBD1 or TRBD2 (5 bases each). The V end was cut by 3 bases, the J end by 7 bases, with 13 bases between. CDR3 length: 13 residues. Germline values: CDR1 ENHRY, CDR2 SYGVKD.